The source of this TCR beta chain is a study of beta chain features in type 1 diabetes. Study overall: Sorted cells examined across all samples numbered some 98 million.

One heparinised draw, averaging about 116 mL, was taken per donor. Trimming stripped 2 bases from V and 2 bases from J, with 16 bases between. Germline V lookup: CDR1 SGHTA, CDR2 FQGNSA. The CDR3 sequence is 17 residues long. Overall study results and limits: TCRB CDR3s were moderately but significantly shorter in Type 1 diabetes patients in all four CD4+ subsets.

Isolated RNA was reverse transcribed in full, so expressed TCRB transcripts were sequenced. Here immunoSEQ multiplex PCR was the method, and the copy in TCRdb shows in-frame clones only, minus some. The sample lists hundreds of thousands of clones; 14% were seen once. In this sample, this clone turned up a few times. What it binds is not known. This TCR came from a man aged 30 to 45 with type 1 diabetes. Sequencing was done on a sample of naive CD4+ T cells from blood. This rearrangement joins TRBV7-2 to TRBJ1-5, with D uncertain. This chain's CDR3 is CASSLPFRGEGNQPQHF. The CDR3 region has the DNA TGTGCCAGCAGCTTACCGTTCCGGGGAGAGGGCAATCAGCCCCAGCATTTT.